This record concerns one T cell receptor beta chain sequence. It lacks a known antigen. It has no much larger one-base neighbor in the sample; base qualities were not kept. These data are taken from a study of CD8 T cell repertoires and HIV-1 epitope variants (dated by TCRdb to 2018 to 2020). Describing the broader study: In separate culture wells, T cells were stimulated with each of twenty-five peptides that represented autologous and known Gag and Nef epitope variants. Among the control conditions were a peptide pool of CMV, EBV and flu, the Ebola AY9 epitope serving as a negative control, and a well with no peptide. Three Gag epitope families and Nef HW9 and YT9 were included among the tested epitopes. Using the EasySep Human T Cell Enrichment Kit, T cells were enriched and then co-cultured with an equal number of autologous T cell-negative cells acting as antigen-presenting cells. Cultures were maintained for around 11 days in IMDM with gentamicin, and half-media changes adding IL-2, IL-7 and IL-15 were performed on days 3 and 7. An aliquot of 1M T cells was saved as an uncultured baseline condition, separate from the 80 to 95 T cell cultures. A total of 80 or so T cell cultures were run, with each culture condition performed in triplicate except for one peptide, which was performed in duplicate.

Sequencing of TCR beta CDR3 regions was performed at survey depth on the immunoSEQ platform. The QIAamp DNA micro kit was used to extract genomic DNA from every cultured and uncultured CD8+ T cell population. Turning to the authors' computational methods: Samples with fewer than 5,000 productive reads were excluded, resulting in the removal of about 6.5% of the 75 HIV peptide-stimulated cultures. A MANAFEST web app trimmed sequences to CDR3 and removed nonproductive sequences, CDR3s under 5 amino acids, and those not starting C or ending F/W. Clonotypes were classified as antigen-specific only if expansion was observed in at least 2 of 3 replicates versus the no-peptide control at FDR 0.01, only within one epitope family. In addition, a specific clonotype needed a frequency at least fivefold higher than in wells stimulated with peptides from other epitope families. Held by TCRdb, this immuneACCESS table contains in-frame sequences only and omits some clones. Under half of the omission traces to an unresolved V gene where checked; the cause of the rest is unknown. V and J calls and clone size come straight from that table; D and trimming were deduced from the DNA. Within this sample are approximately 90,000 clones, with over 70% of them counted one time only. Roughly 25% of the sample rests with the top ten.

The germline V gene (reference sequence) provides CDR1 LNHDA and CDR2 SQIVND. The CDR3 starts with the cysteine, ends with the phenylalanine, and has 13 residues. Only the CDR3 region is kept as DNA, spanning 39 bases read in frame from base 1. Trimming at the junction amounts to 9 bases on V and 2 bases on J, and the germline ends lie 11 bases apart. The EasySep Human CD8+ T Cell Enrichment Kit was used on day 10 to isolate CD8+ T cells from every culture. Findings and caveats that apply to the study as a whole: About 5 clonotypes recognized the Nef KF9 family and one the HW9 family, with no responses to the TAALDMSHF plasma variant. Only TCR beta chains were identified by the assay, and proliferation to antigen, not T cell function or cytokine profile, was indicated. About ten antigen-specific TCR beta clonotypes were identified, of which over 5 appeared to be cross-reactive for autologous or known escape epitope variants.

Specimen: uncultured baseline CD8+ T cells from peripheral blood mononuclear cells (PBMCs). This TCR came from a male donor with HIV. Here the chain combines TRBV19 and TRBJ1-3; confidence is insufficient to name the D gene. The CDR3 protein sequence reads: CASHGSAGNTIYF. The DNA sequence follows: TGTGCCAGCCACGGGAGCGCTGGAAACACCATATATTTT.